This T cell receptor (beta chain) appears in the sequencing data of a study of blood T cell repertoires in COVID-19. The CDR3 sequence is 13 residues long. The germline V and J ends were trimmed by 3 bases and 6 bases, with 8 bases remaining between them. CDR1 and CDR2 from the germline V gene are SGHTA and FQGNSA. Everyone who took part was roughly 18 to 89 years old, and they came from about 25 US areas. Cohort allocation depended upon clinical history that participants reported. Symptom resolution, clearance, or two negative PCRs marked the recovered donors of Cohort 3. Here immunoSEQ multiplex PCR was the method, and the copy in TCRdb shows in-frame clones only, minus some. The sample records over 350,000 clones, approximately 87% being singletons.

Sequencing used PBMCs or T cells enriched from blood (not recorded which). The sequence derives from a woman between 50 and 59 years old who had recovered from COVID-19. The V call is TRBV7-2, the J call TRBJ2-2, with a tentative D call TRBD1 (6 bases). This CDR3 is CASSFTGSGELFF. The CDR3 coding sequence is TGTGCCAGCAGCTTTACAGGGTCCGGGGAGCTGTTTTTT.